This T cell receptor beta chain was recorded in a study of cytomegalovirus exposure and HLA in healthy donors. Whereas donors were nominally healthy upon sampling, unrecorded immune exposures were probable. This clone was seen a handful of times. No antigen is known for it. In the PCR, 60 Vbeta and 13 Jbeta primers were used. The method was immunoSEQ multiplex PCR; TCRdb's version includes in-frame clones alone and lacks a portion of them. The table lists 100,000 to 150,000 clones, 74% of them singletons. Overall study findings and caveats: Previous analysis showed most TCR beta V segments were productive about 87% or about 30% of the time.

The J segment lost 4 bases and the V segment lost 6 bases, leaving 15 bases of the junction unmatched. This CDR3 region has 19 residues. The germline gives CDR1 MDHEN, CDR2 SYDVKM. The receptor was isolated from a woman between 50 and 59 years old in good health and CMV-seropositive. The specimen sequenced was PBMCs. This chain connects TRBV28 to TRBJ1-4, with TRBD1 matching 12 bases. CDR3 coding DNA: TGTGCCAGCAGGTCCTCCGGGACAGGGGGCGGGCATTTTAATGAAAAACTGTTTTTT. It encodes CASRSSGTGGGHFNEKLFF.